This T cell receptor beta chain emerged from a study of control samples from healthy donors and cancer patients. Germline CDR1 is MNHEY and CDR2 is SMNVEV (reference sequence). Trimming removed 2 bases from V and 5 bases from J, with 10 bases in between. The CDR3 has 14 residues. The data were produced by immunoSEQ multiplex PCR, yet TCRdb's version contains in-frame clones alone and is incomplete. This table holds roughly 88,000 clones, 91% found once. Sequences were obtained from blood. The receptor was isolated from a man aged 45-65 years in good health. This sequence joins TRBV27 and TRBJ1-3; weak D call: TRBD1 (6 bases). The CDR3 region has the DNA TGTGCCAGCAGTTTAGACGGGACAAGAAACACCATATATTTT. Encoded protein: CASSLDGTRNTIYF.